A selection of T cell receptor beta chains follows, all from one sample in a study of T cells in tuberculosis. TCRdb's table, derived via immunoSEQ multiplex PCR, lists solely in-frame clones and lacks some. Among about 22,000 clones, around 97% were seen once, and the ten largest hold roughly 6%. Specimen: PBMCs. The receptors stem from a donor between 5 and 29 years old with latent tuberculosis or without tuberculosis infection. Each CDR3 is given with its conserved first and last residue. A D gene is named only where the DNA matches it firmly. Clone size is stated in some rows and not others, as once, few, many or a class when expanded.

j_gene,abundance,v_gene,d_gene,CDR3aa,CDR3nt
TRBJ2-3,.,TRBV6-4,.,CASSELGGTDTQYF,TGTGCCAGCAGTGAACTAGGAGGGACAGATACGCAGTATTTT
TRBJ1-2,.,TRBV5-6,.,CASSLAGRAAYGYTF,TGTGCCAGCAGTTTGGCGGGAAGGGCTGCATATGGCTACACCTTC
TRBJ2-7,.,TRBV7-2,TRBD1,CASSGGTGKVYEQYF,TGTGCCAGCAGCGGAGGGACAGGGAAGGTTTACGAGCAGTACTTC
TRBJ2-7,.,TRBV5-5,TRBD1,CASSLVGTRGLEQYF,TGTGCCAGCAGCTTGGTCGGCACTAGGGGGCTCGAGCAGTACTTC
TRBJ2-1,.,TRBV14,TRBD1,CASTPSGQGFLKVHEQFF,TGTGCCAGCACCCCAAGCGGACAGGGTTTTCTTAAAGTACATGAGCAGTTCTTC
TRBJ2-3,.,TRBV4-1,.,CASSQDNGRDTQYF,TGCGCCAGCAGCCAAGACAACGGTAGAGATACGCAGTATTTT
TRBJ2-2,.,TRBV30,.,CAWSPSGELFF,TGTGCCTGGAGCCCGTCCGGGGAGCTGTTTTTT
TRBJ2-5,few,TRBV10-3,.,CAISGWQEETQYF,TGTGCCATCAGTGGGTGGCAAGAAGAGACCCAGTACTTC
TRBJ2-2,.,TRBV7-8,TRBD2,CASSPWGPGLAGHTGELFF,TGTGCCAGCAGCCCCTGGGGCCCGGGACTAGCGGGACACACCGGGGAGCTGTTTTTT
TRBJ1-4,.,TRBV11-2,.,CASSLSGAGGPEKLFF,TGTGCCAGCAGCTTAAGCGGAGCGGGAGGACCAGAAAAACTGTTTTTT
TRBJ2-7,.,TRBV9,TRBD2,CASSGGTSGPYEQYF,TGTGCCAGCAGCGGGGGGACTAGCGGCCCCTACGAGCAGTACTTC
TRBJ2-7,.,TRBV11-2,.,CASSLGTGYEQYF,TGTGCCAGCAGCTTAGGAACAGGCTACGAGCAGTACTTC
TRBJ2-7,.,TRBV6-4,.,CASSDFYDRSNEQYF,TGTGCCAGCAGTGACTTTTATGACAGGTCAAACGAGCAGTACTTC